The 32 T cell receptor beta chains below all came from one sample that was sequenced in a study of T cell changes during pregnancy in multiple sclerosis. Libraries were prepared by immunoSEQ multiplex PCR; TCRdb keeps only in-frame clonotypes and omits some of them. The table includes more than 55,000 clones, 75% to 95% detected once. The material sequenced was peripheral blood, taken in the first trimester of pregnancy. These receptors were collected from a female donor in good health, enrolled as a control in a pregnancy study.

V and J are TRBV4-1 and TRBJ2-2; D gene ambiguous. CDR3 length: 14 residues. Germline V gene data show CDR1 as MGHRA and CDR2 as YSYEKL. Trimming shortened V by 1 base and J by 2 bases, and 5 bases separated the two germline ends. The CDR3 nucleotides are TGCGCCAGCAGCCAAGCCCTCAACACCGGGGAGCTGTTTTTT. Protein product: CASSQALNTGELFF.

The chain has TRBV28 and TRBJ1-5, with D possibly TRBD1 on 5 matching bases. The CDR3 is 14 amino acids. Trimming removed 6 bases at V and 0 bases at J, with 9 bases between. The germline V gene encodes CDR1 MDHEN and CDR2 SYDVKM. The CDR3 is CASSPDNSNQPQHF. The CDR3 coding sequence is TGTGCCAGCAGCCCGGACAATAGCAATCAGCCCCAGCATTTT.

This clone was observed a single time. This chain joins TRBV30 and TRBJ1-6; D may be TRBD1 (5 bases). Germline V gene sequence: CDR1 GTSNPN, CDR2 SVGIG (reference sequence). V gave up 2 bases and J gave up 7 bases, with 27 bases separating them. This CDR3 comprises 19 residues. The CDR3 here is CAWSPPRPRRGWKNSPLHF. DNA of the CDR3: TGTGCCTGGAGTCCACCGCGTCCTAGGAGGGGCTGGAAAAATTCACCCCTCCACTTT.

Only one count was recorded for this clone. The chain combines TRBV4-1 with TRBJ2-1, with TRBD2 matching over 9 bases. Germline V lookup: CDR1 MGHRA, CDR2 YSYEKL. Germline trimming cut 3 bases from V and 10 bases from J; bases unmatched to any gene: 13. This CDR3 is built from 16 residues. CDR3 DNA: TGCGCCAGCAGCCACCCTAGGGAAGCGGGGGGTGGAGAGCAGTTCTTC. This translates into CASSHPREAGGGEQFF.

Here the CDR3 DNA reads TGTGCCAGCAGCTTAGCCGGGTCCTACTACGAGCAGTACTTC. It translates to CASSLAGSYYEQYF. The gene calls are TRBV7-9 and TRBJ2-7; unclear D gene. Germline V gene sequence: CDR1 SEHNR, CDR2 FQNEAQ (reference sequence). Trimming took off 0 bases at V and 3 bases at J, with 9 bases between the two ends. This CDR3 is built from 14 residues.

The chain joins TRBV5-4 to TRBJ2-7; TRBD1 aligns across 9 bases. The germline CDR1 and CDR2 sequences are SGHNT and YYREEE (reference sequence). The CDR3 spans 15 residues. V trimming: 3 bases; J trimming: 3 bases; junction bases outside the gene matches: 7. The CDR3 sequence is CASSSAGQGHYEQYF. The CDR3 nucleotides read TGTGCCAGCAGCTCCGCGGGACAGGGCCACTACGAGCAGTACTTC.

The genes are TRBV11-2 and TRBJ2-7; 8 bases are a match to TRBD1. Germline loops: CDR1 SGHAT, CDR2 FQNNGV. The junction had 4 bases not matched to a gene; V was cut back by 6 bases and J by 3 bases. The CDR3 is made up of 13 amino acids. The CDR3: CASSTGQGYEQYF. The CDR3 DNA reads TGTGCCAGCAGTACCGGACAGGGCTACGAGCAGTACTTC.

The J gene is TRBJ2-7, the V gene TRBV28; tentatively, D is TRBD2 (5 bases). The germline gives CDR1 MDHEN, CDR2 SYDVKM. The germline V and J ends were trimmed by 6 bases and 5 bases, with 11 bases remaining between them. The CDR3 sequence is 12 residues long. Here the CDR3 DNA reads TGTGCCAGCAGCCGCGGGTGGAACGAGCAGTACTTC. Amino acids: CASSRGWNEQYF.

The J gene is TRBJ2-5, the V gene TRBV6-1; 9 bases line up with TRBD2. The CDR3 is 17 residues long. With 1 base clipped from V and 1 base from J, the junction kept 7 bases outside the gene matches. CDR1 is MNHNS and CDR2 is SASEGT in the germline V gene. CDR3 in DNA: TGTGCCAGCAGTGAAGTCCCAGCGGGGGGCCTCCAAGAGACCCAGTACTTC. Its translation is CASSEVPAGGLQETQYF.

This clone appeared a single time. The rearrangement uses TRBV21-1 and TRBJ2-3; whether TRBD2, the table's D call, matches the DNA was not checked. TRBV21-1 is an annotated pseudogene. The CDR3 is 20 amino acids. CDR3 sequence: CASSKAWVTGRRLGTDTQYF. The CDR3 nucleotides are TGTGCCAGCAGCAAGGCCTGGGTGACGGGGAGGCGTCTGGGCACAGATACGCAGTATTTT.

The chain links TRBV19 to TRBJ1-2, with TRBD1 as a possible D gene (6 bases). This CDR3 is 11 amino acids long. The V gene's germline CDR1 is LNHDA and CDR2 SQIVND (reference sequence). Deletions cut 7 bases from V and 4 bases from J, with 7 bases between. The CDR3 is CASTGAYGYTF. CDR3 DNA sequence: TGTGCCAGTACAGGGGCCTATGGCTACACCTTC.

This chain joins TRBV30 and TRBJ2-7; D is perhaps TRBD2 (6 bases). V was pared by 2 bases and J by 3 bases, with 11 bases between. Germline CDR1 and CDR2: GTSNPN and SVGIG (reference sequence). CDR3 size: 13 residues. The CDR3 protein is CAWSQTGVYEQYF. CDR3 DNA sequence: TGTGCCTGGAGTCAAACGGGGGTCTACGAGCAGTACTTC.

This chain links TRBV5-4 with TRBJ2-1; no clear D gene. The CDR3 is 17 residues long. The germline V gene has CDR1 SGHNT and CDR2 YYREEE (reference sequence). The germline V and J ends were trimmed by 7 bases and 10 bases, with 30 bases remaining between them. The CDR3 here is CASGVGGPLRGAWEQFF. The CDR3, as DNA: TGTGCCAGCGGAGTTGGTGGCCCACTAAGAGGTGCGTGGGAGCAGTTCTTC.

This chain links TRBV18 with TRBJ2-7; 10 bases are shared with TRBD2. After removal of 2 bases from V and 5 bases from J, the junction contained 6 bases not matched to a gene. Germline V CDR1 and CDR2: KGHSH, LQKENI. This CDR3 spans 15 amino acids. CDR3 nucleotides: TGTGCCAGCTCACCAAACAGCGGGAGGGCCAACGAGCAGTACTTC. Protein: CASSPNSGRANEQYF.

The rearrangement joins TRBV25-1 to TRBJ2-4; D might be TRBD2 (5 bases). This CDR3 comprises 14 residues. Germline V gives CDR1 MGHDK, CDR2 SYGVNS. The germline V and J ends were trimmed by 2 bases and 1 base, with 6 bases remaining between them. The chain's CDR3 is CASSEGGAKNIQYF. The CDR3 DNA reads TGTGCCAGCAGTGAAGGAGGTGCCAAAAACATTCAGTACTTC.

The chain has TRBV4-1 and TRBJ1-2; 7 bases are shared with TRBD1. There are 16 residues in the CDR3. Germline loops: CDR1 MGHRA, CDR2 YSYEKL. V lost 0 bases to trimming and J lost 2 bases; unmatched junction nucleotides: 6. The CDR3: CASSQEGAGGNYGYTF. The DNA for the CDR3 is TGCGCCAGCAGCCAAGAAGGGGCAGGGGGGAACTATGGCTACACCTTC.

The chain is built from TRBV6-1 and TRBJ2-4; 9 positions agree with TRBD2. With V trimmed by 2 bases and J by 8 bases, 13 bases remained unmatched. The CDR3 extends over 17 amino acids. CDR1 and CDR2 (germline): MNHNS, SASEGT. CDR3 in DNA: TGTGCCAGCAGTGAATCAGGCTTAGCGGGAGTGAGGGACATTCAGTACTTC. Encoded protein: CASSESGLAGVRDIQYF.

This clone was seen once. The chain couples TRBV28 to TRBJ2-3; TRBD2 matches 11 bases. The germline CDR1 and CDR2 sequences are MDHEN and SYDVKM. This CDR3 comprises 16 residues. Germline trimming cut 5 bases from V and 2 bases from J; bases unmatched to any gene: 6. The CDR3 DNA sequence: TGTGCCAGCAGTCCGCTAGCGGGAGGATACACAGATACGCAGTATTTT. Protein sequence: CASSPLAGGYTDTQYF. The full variable domain, with the rest looked up from reference TRBV28 and TRBJ2-3, is DVKVTQSSRYLVKRTGEKVFLECVQDMDHENMFWYRQDPGLGLRLIYFSYDVKMKEKGDIPEGYSVSREKKERFSLILESASTNQTSMYLCASSPLAGGYTDTQYFGPGTRLTVL.

V and J are TRBV7-2 and TRBJ2-1, with a possible D match to TRBD2 (5 bases). Deletions cut 5 bases from V and 4 bases from J, with 6 bases between. This CDR3 has 12 amino acids. Germline CDR1 SGHTA, CDR2 FQGNSA. CDR3 sequence: CASSTRYNEQFF. The CDR3 DNA is TGTGCCAGCAGCACTAGGTACAATGAGCAGTTCTTC.

The chain is built from TRBV28 and TRBJ2-7; 7 bases align to TRBD2. The CDR3 covers 14 residues. Trimming took 1 base from V and 7 from J; bases not matched to a gene: 7. Germline-derived CDR1 and CDR2 are MDHEN and SYDVKM. CDR3 region: CASSLLWGEGEQYF. The CDR3 DNA is TGTGCCAGCAGTTTATTGTGGGGGGAGGGTGAGCAGTACTTC.

CDR3 region: CAWTGGSGQPQHF. Here the CDR3 DNA reads TGTGCCTGGACAGGGGGGTCCGGACAGCCCCAGCATTTT. The V and J genes are TRBV30 and TRBJ1-5, with 7 bases matching TRBD1. This CDR3 contains 13 residues. Trimming took 4 bases from V and 7 from J; bases not matched to a gene: 7. Germline CDR1 reads GTSNPN; CDR2 reads SVGIG (reference sequence).

The chain recombines TRBV27 with TRBJ1-5; possible D gene TRBD1, 5 bases. The CDR3 loop spans 14 amino acids. Trimming removed 4 bases from V and 5 bases from J, with 12 bases in between. Looked up from germline, CDR1 is MNHEY and CDR2 is SMNVEV (reference sequence). CDR3 bases: TGTGCCAGCAGTTGGGGGGATACCGATCAGCCCCAGCATTTT. Translated, it gives CASSWGDTDQPQHF.

The chain couples TRBV28 to TRBJ1-4; perhaps TRBD1 as D (5 bases). The germline gives CDR1 MDHEN, CDR2 SYDVKM. The CDR3 has 13 residues. Between the trimmed V and J ends, which lost 2 bases and 10 bases, there was a span of 11 bases. CDR3 coding DNA: TGTGCCAGCAGTTTAAGGGGTGGAGTAAAACTGTTTTTT. It yields the protein CASSLRGGVKLFF. Full variable domain (outside the CDR3, taken from reference TRBV28 and TRBJ1-4): DVKVTQSSRYLVKRTGEKVFLECVQDMDHENMFWYRQDPGLGLRLIYFSYDVKMKEKGDIPEGYSVSREKKERFSLILESASTNQTSMYLCASSLRGGVKLFFGSGTQLSVL.

The chain recombines TRBV5-1 with TRBJ1-1, with 7 bases fitting TRBD1. The CDR3 is 14 residues long. Germline values: CDR1 SGHRS, CDR2 YFSETQ. V shed 3 bases and J 4 bases; nucleotides not matched to a gene: 6. CDR3 in amino acids: CASSSRQGGTEAFF. The CDR3 DNA sequence: TGCGCCAGCAGCTCTAGACAGGGTGGCACTGAAGCTTTCTTT.

The DNA of the CDR3 is TGTGCCAGCAGCTTTTCGCAGGGCCAAGAGACCCAGTACTTC. Residues: CASSFSQGQETQYF. V usage is TRBV5-4 and J usage is TRBJ2-5, with a weak D call TRBD1 (5 bases). The CDR3 runs 14 residues. V lost 2 bases and J 1 base, leaving 9 bases between the germline ends. The germline V gene has CDR1 SGHNT and CDR2 YYREEE (reference sequence).

The chain uses TRBV6-6 and TRBJ1-4, with 7 bases fitting TRBD1. The CDR3 runs 15 residues. V lost 3 bases to trimming and J lost 8 bases; unmatched junction nucleotides: 9. Looked up from germline, CDR1 is MNHNY and CDR2 is SVGAGI (reference sequence). CDR3 region: CASSYSTGNEEKLFF. As DNA, the CDR3 is TGTGCCAGCAGTTATTCGACAGGGAACGAGGAAAAACTGTTTTTT.

The chain has TRBV25-1 and TRBJ2-1; D gene unclear. Germline loops: CDR1 MGHDK, CDR2 SYGVNS. This CDR3 has 16 amino acids. V gave up 4 bases and J gave up 0 bases, with 13 bases separating them. The CDR3 DNA is TGTGCCAGCAGTGGATCGACTGGTAGCTCCTACAATGAGCAGTTCTTC. The encoded protein is CASSGSTGSSYNEQFF. Variable domain in full (rest from reference TRBV25-1 and TRBJ2-1): EADIYQTPRYLVIGTGKKITLECSQTMGHDKMYWYQQDPGMELHLIHYSYGVNSTEKGDLSSESTVSRIRTEHFPLTLESARPSHTSQYLCASSGSTGSSYNEQFFGPGTRLTVL.

The rearrangement uses TRBV19 and TRBJ1-4; D is undetermined. The CDR3 runs to 15 residues. CDR1 and CDR2 (germline): LNHDA, SQIVND (reference sequence). V gave up 5 bases and J gave up 0 bases, with 10 bases separating them. The CDR3 loop is CASSAWAATNEKLFF. CDR3 DNA sequence: TGTGCCAGTAGTGCTTGGGCCGCAACTAATGAAAAACTGTTTTTT.

The genes are TRBV25-1 and TRBJ2-5; TRBD2 matches at 7 bases. With V trimmed by 0 bases and J by 2 bases, 6 bases remained unmatched. Germline V gene data show CDR1 as MGHDK and CDR2 as SYGVNS. The CDR3 contains 16 residues. In DNA form, the CDR3 reads TGTGCCAGCAGTGAATACCCTAGCGGTCCTCAAGAGACCCAGTACTTC. Translated: CASSEYPSGPQETQYF.

As for this clone: Germline and junction disagree at one end, which may indicate a read error. The V gene is TRBV11-2, the J gene TRBJ2-1; D might be TRBD1 (6 bases). CDR1 and CDR2 (germline): SGHAT, FQNNGV. The CDR3 has 14 amino acids. The CDR3 is CASSLVPGDTKLLF. The CDR3 DNA follows: TGTGCCAGCAGCTTAGTTCCAGGGGACACCAAACTGCTCTTC.

The chain employs TRBV5-6 and TRBJ2-3; 10 bases map to TRBD2. CDR1 is SGHDT, CDR2 YYEEEE, per germline. This CDR3 spans 17 amino acids. The trim removed 4 bases at V and 0 bases at J, leaving 8 bases unmatched. CDR3 nucleotides: TGTGCCAGCAGCAAATCTAGCGGGGGCCTTAGCACAGATACGCAGTATTTT. Amino acid sequence: CASSKSSGGLSTDTQYF.

The rearrangement links TRBV5-6 to TRBJ2-7, with TRBD1 matching over 7 bases. V shed 4 bases and J 2 bases; nucleotides not matched to a gene: 12. Germline V lookup: CDR1 SGHDT, CDR2 YYEEEE. This CDR3 comprises 16 residues. CDR3 nucleotides: TGTGCCAGCAGCAACACAGGGGACAATCGGCCCTACGAGCAGTACTTC. Translating gives CASSNTGDNRPYEQYF.